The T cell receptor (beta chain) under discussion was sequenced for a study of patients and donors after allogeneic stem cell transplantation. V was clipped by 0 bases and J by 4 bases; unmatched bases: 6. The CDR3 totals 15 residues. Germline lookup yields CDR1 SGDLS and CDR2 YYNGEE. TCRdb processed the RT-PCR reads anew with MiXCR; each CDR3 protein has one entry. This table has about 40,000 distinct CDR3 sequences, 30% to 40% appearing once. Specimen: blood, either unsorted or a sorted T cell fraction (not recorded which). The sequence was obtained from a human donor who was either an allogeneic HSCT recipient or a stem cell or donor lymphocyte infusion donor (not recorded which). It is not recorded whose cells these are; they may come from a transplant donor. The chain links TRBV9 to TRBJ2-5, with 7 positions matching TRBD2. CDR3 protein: CASSVGGRAIETQYF. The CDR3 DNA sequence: TGTGCCAGCAGCGTAGGAGGGAGGGCAATAGAGACCCAGTACTTC.